This T cell receptor beta chain is drawn from a study of graft-versus-host responses after intestinal transplantation. Broader study findings: Peak circulating GvH clone levels tracked with early post-transplant HvG declines. Among recipient marrow samples, GvH clones were found; some appeared first in ileum or blood. Allograft clonal ratios (graft-versus-host to host-versus-graft) were high in patients who had graft-donor T cell macrochimerism.

Concerning this clone: Antigen: not known.

Measured with immunoSEQ multiplex PCR; TCRdb has only the in-frame clones, and not every one. The sample has 30,000 to 40,000 clones, just under 95% seen once. This CDR3 has 12 residues. Trimming took 6 bases from V and 11 from J, leaving 16 bases between them. The germline gives CDR1 MDHEN, CDR2 SYDVKM. This sequence joins TRBV28 and TRBJ1-1; no clear D gene. This TCR was sampled from a human patient who received an intestinal transplant, so some T cells may come from the graft donor. Sequenced material: PBMCs, taken 16 days after intestinal transplant. The CDR3 spells CASSPPSREAFF. In nucleotides, the CDR3 is TGTGCCAGCAGCCCCCCCTCGCGGGAGGCTTTCTTT.